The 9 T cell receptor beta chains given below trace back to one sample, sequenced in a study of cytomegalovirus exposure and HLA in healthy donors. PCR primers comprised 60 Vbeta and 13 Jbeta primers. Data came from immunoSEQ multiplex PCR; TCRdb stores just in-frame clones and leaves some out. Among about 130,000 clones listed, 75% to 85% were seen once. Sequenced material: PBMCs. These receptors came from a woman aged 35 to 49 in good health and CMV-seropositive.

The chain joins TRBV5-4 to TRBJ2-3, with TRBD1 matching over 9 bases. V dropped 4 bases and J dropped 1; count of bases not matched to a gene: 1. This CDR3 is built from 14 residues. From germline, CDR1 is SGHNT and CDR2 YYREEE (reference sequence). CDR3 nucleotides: TGTGCCAGCAGCCGGGACAGGGGCACAGATACGCAGTATTTT. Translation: CASSRDRGTDTQYF.

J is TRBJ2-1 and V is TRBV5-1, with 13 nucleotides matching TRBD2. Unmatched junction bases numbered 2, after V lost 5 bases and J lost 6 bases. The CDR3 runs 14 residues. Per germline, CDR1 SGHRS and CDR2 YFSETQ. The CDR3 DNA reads TGCGCCAGCAGTGGGACTAGCGGGACCAATGAGCAGTTCTTC. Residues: CASSGTSGTNEQFF.

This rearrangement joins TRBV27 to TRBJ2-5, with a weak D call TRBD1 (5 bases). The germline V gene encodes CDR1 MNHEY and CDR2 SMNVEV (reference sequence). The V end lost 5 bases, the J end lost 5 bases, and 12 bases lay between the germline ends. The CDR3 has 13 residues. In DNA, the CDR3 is TGTGCCAGCAGTCCACCAGGGCTCGAGACCCAGTACTTC. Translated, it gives CASSPPGLETQYF.

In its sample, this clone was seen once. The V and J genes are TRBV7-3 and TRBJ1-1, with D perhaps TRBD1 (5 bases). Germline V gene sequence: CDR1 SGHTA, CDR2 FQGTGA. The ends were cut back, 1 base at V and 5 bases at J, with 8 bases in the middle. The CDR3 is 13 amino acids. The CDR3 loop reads CASSLNGGTEAFF. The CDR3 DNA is TGTGCCAGCAGCTTAAACGGGGGGACTGAAGCTTTCTTT.

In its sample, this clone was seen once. The CDR3 here is CASSVASSGSTDTQYF. DNA for the CDR3: TGTGCCAGCAGCGTAGCGTCTAGCGGGAGCACAGATACGCAGTATTTT. The chain uses TRBV9 and TRBJ2-3, with 8 bases aligning to TRBD2. Germline values: CDR1 SGDLS, CDR2 YYNGEE. The CDR3 totals 16 residues. Losses at the gene ends were 0 bases for V and 0 bases for J; bases not matched to a gene: 3.

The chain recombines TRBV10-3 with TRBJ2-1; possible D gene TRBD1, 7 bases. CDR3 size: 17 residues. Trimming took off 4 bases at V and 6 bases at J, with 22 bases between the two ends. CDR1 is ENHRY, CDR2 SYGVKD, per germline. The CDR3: CAISALRGAGVVNEQFF. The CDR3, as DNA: TGTGCCATCAGTGCGCTCAGGGGGGCAGGGGTCGTCAATGAGCAGTTCTTC.

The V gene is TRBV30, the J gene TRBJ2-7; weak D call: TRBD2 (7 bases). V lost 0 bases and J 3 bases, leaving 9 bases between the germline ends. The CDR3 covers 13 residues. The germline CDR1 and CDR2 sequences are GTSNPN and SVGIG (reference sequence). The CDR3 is CAWSVGGVYEQYF. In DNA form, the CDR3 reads TGTGCCTGGAGTGTAGGGGGGGTCTACGAGCAGTACTTC.

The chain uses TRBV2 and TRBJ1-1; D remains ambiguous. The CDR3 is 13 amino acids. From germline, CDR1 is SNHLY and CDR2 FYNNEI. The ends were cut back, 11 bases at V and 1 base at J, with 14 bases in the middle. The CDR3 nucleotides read TGTGCCCCAGCGGTTCGACAGAACACTGAAGCTTTCTTT. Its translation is CAPAVRQNTEAFF. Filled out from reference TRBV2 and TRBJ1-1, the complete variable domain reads EPEVTQTPSHQVTQMGQEVILRCVPISNHLYFYWYRQILGQKVEFLVSFYNNEISEKSEIFDDQFSVERPDGSNFTLKIRSTKLEDSAMYFCAPAVRQNTEAFFGQGTRLTVV.

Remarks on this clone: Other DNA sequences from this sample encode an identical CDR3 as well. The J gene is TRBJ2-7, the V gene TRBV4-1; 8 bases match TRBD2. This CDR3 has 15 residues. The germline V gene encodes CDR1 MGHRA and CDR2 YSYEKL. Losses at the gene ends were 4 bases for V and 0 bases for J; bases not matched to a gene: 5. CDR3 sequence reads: CASSPREGPSYEQYF. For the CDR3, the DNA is TGCGCCAGCAGCCCCCGGGAGGGACCCTCCTACGAGCAGTACTTC.